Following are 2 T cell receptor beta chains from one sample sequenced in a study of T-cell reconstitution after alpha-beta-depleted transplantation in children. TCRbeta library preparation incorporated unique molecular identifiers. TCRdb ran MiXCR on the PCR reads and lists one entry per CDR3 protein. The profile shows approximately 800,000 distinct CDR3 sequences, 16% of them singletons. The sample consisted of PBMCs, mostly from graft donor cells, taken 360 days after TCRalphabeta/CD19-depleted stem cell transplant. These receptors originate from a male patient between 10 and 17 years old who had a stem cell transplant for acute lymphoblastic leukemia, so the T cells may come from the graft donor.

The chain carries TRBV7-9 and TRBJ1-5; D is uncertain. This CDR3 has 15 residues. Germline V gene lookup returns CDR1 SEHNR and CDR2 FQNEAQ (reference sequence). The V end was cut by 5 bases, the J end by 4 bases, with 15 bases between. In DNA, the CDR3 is TGTGCCAGCAGCCGGGCGGGGTCAGGAAATCAGCCCCAGCATTTT. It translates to CASSRAGSGNQPQHF.

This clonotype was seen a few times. The CDR3 sequence is CSARDVETTNIQYF. CDR3 sequence (DNA): TGCAGTGCTAGAGATGTAGAAACGACAAACATTCAGTACTTC. The rearrangement links TRBV20-1 to TRBJ2-4; D unclear. The CDR3 runs 14 residues. Germline V gene sequence: CDR1 DFQATT, CDR2 SNEGSKA (reference sequence). Between the trimmed V and J ends, which lost 0 bases and 6 bases, there was a span of 12 bases.